The 5 T cell receptor beta chains reported below all come from one sample, sequenced in a study of regulatory T cells in long-lasting Graves disease. Arm-PCR of CDR3 regions and iRepertoire HTBI primers were the basis on which TCR beta libraries were built. TCRdb recomputed calls from the multiplex PCR reads with MiXCR, one row per CDR3 protein. The data contain about 610,000 distinct CDR3 sequences, 15% to 20% of them seen just once; the ten biggest clones take up around 12%. Documented time point: newly diagnosed GD, antithyroid drugs for less than 3 months. From PBMCs, RNA was extracted and then used to make the TCR library. The sample also formed part of further work on T cells in Graves' hyperthyroidism and ophthalmopathy.

The source material was peripheral blood mononuclear cells (PBMCs), sampled at new diagnosis, from a patient treated with antithyroid drugs. All receptors come from a man younger than 35 with Graves disease.

As concerns this clonotype: This may arise from a read error, as a much more abundant clone is one base away. The chain carries TRBV2 and TRBJ2-5; unclear D gene. V was cut by 1 base and J by 3 bases, with 12 bases left in between. The CDR3 loop spans 15 amino acids. The V gene's germline CDR1 is SNHLY and CDR2 FYNNEI. The CDR3: CASSEGQVAEETQYF. CDR3 sequence (DNA): TGTGCCAGCAGTGAAGGGCAGGTGGCTGAAGAGACCCAGTACTTC. The complete variable domain, with remaining parts taken from reference TRBV2 and TRBJ2-5, reads EPEVTQTPSHQVTQMGQEVILRCVPISNHLYFYWYRQILGQKVEFLVSFYNNEISEKSEIFDDQFSVERPDGSNFTLKIRSTKLEDSAMYFCASSEGQVAEETQYFGPGTRLLVL.

This clonotype occurred many times. The chain carries TRBV2 and TRBJ2-7; D may be TRBD2 (6 bases). Trimming stripped 6 bases from V and 6 bases from J, with 15 bases between. CDR3 length: 13 residues. The V gene's germline CDR1 is SNHLY and CDR2 FYNNEI. CDR3 nucleotides: TGTGCCAGCAGCCGGGGGACGGCTTCCGAGCAGTACTTC. Translated, it gives CASSRGTASEQYF. The full variable domain, with the rest looked up from reference TRBV2 and TRBJ2-7, is EPEVTQTPSHQVTQMGQEVILRCVPISNHLYFYWYRQILGQKVEFLVSFYNNEISEKSEIFDDQFSVERPDGSNFTLKIRSTKLEDSAMYFCASSRGTASEQYFGPGTRLTVT.

This clonotype was seen many times. This rearrangement joins TRBV11-2 to TRBJ2-5, with TRBD2 matching 8 bases. V lost 4 bases, J lost 5 bases, and 3 bases stayed unmatched. CDR1 and CDR2 (germline): SGHAT, FQNNGV. The CDR3 spans 13 residues. The CDR3: CASSSGGVETQYF. Written as DNA, the CDR3 is TGTGCCAGCAGCTCGGGGGGGGTGGAGACCCAGTACTTC.

The genes are TRBV20-1 and TRBJ2-7; no clear D gene. This CDR3 has 14 amino acids. The germline CDR1 and CDR2 sequences are DFQATT and SNEGSKA (reference sequence). The germline V and J ends were trimmed by 5 bases and 5 bases, with 19 bases remaining between them. The chain's CDR3 is CSAPGPPGSDEQYF. For the CDR3, the DNA is TGCAGTGCTCCCGGACCTCCCGGCTCTGACGAGCAGTACTTC.

V is TRBV6-2 or TRBV6-3 and J is TRBJ1-1; 7 bases align to TRBD1. This CDR3 has 14 residues. Germline CDR1 MNHEY, CDR2 SVGEGT. V lost 6 bases and J lost 5; bases outside the gene matches: 9. The CDR3 here is CASRGRQGWTEAFF. The CDR3 nucleotides are TGTGCCAGCAGGGGCCGACAGGGATGGACTGAAGCTTTCTTT.